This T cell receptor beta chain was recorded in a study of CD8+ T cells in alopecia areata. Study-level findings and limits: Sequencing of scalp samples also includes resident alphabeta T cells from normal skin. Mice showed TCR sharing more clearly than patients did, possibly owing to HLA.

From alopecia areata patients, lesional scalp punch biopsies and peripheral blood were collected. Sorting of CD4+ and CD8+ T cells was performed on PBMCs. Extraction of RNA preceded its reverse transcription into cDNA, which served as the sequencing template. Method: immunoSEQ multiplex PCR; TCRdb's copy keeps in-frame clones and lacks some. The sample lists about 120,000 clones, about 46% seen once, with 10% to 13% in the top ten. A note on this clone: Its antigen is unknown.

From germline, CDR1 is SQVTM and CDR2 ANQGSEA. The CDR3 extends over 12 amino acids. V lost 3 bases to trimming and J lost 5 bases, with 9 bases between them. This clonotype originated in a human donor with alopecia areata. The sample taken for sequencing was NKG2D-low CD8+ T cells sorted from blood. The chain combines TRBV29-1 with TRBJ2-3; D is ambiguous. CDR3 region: CSVDWSRDTQYF. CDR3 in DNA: TGCAGCGTTGACTGGTCCCGAGATACGCAGTATTTT.